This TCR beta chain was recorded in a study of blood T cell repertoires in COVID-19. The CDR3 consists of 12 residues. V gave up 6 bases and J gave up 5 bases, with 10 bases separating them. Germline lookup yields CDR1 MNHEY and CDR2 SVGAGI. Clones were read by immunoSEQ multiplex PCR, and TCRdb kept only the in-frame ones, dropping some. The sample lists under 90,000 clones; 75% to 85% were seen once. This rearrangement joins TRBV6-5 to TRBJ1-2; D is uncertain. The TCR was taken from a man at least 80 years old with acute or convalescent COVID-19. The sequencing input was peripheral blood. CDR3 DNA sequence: TGTGCCAGCAGGGACTCTTTTTATGGCTACACCTTC. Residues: CASRDSFYGYTF.